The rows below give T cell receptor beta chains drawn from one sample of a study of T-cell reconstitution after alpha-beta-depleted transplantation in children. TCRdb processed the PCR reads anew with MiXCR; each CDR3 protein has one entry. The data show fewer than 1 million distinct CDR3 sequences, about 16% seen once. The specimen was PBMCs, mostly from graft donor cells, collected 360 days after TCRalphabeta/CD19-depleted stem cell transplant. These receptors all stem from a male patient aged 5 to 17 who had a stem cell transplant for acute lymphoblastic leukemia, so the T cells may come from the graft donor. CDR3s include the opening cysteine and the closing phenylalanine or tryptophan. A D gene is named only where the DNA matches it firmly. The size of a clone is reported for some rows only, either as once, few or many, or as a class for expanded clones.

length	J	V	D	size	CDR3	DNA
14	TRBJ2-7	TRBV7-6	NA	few	CASSLDGGGYEQYF	TGTGCCAGCAGCTTAGACGGAGGGGGCTACGAGCAGTACTTC
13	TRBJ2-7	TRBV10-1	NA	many	CASSGGLLGEQYF	TGCGCCAGCAGTGGTGGACTCCTTGGCGAGCAGTACTTC
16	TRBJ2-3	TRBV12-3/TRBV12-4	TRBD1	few	CASRIPGGQGFDTQYF	TGTGCCAGCAGGATCCCCGGGGGACAGGGGTTTGATACGCAGTATTTT
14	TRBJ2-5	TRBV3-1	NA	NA	CASSLSAKQETQYF	TGTGCCAGCAGCCTTTCCGCAAAGCAAGAGACCCAGTACTTC
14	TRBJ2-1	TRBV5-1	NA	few	CASSLWNINNEQFF	TGCGCCAGCAGCTTGTGGAACATTAACAATGAGCAGTTCTTC
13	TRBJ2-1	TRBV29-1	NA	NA	CSVLYTRLNEQFF	TGCAGCGTCCTCTATACTAGACTGAATGAGCAGTTCTTC
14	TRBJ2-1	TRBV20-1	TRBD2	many	CSALSGRDYNEQFF	TGCAGTGCTTTAAGCGGGAGGGACTACAATGAGCAGTTCTTC
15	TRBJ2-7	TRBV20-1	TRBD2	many	CSARTHPLAGDEQYF	TGCAGTGCTAGAACCCACCCACTAGCGGGAGACGAGCAGTACTTC
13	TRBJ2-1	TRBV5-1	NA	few	CASRRDLGNEQFF	TGCGCCAGCAGACGGGATTTGGGGAATGAGCAGTTCTTC
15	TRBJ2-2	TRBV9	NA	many	CASSVGTANTGELFF	TGTGCCAGCAGCGTAGGGACAGCGAACACCGGGGAGCTGTTTTTT
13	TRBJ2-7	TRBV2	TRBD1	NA	CASARTGPYEQYF	TGTGCCAGCGCCCGGACAGGACCCTACGAGCAGTACTTC
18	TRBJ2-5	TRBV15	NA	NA	CATSRDWIPSTREETQYF	TGTGCCACCAGCAGAGATTGGATCCCCTCAACTAGAGAAGAGACCCAGTACTTC
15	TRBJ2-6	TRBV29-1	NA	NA	CSVSLTGYGANVLTF	TGCAGCGTCTCCCTGACAGGCTATGGGGCCAACGTCCTGACTTTC
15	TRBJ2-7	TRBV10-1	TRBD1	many	CASSESRTGPYEQYF	TGCGCCAGCAGTGAGTCCAGGACAGGACCCTACGAGCAGTACTTC